The 6 T cell receptor beta chains listed next were all sequenced from one sample in a study of blood T cell repertoires in COVID-19. Profiling relied on immunoSEQ multiplex PCR, and the TCRdb table lists in-frame clones only, not all of them. The table includes approximately 250,000 clones, 88% detected once. Input material: PBMCs or T cells enriched from blood (not recorded which). The receptors were gathered from a woman aged 40 to 50 who had been exposed to COVID-19.

This clone occurred once. In nucleotides, the CDR3 is TGTGCCAGCAACTCGAGCCCCCTTAGGGGAAACACTGAAGCTTTCTTT. This sequence encodes CASNSSPLRGNTEAFF. This chain uses TRBV5-6 with TRBJ1-1; D possibly corresponds to TRBD1 (5 bases). Germline CDR1 reads SGHDT; CDR2 reads YYEEEE. Between the trimmed V and J ends, which lost 6 bases and 2 bases, there was a span of 20 bases. CDR3 length: 16 amino acids. Using reference TRBV5-6 and TRBJ1-1 for the parts outside the CDR3, the full variable domain is DAGVTQSPTHLIKTRGQQVTLRCSPKSGHDTVSWYQQALGQGPQFIFQYYEEEERQRGNFPDRFSGHQFPNYSSELNVNALLLGDSALYLCASNSSPLRGNTEAFFGQGTRLTVV.

CDR3 sequence: CASSSTTGGRGTQYF. CDR3 DNA sequence: TGTGCCAGCAGTTCGACGACAGGTGGCAGGGGGACCCAGTACTTC. The chain has TRBV6-5 and TRBJ2-5; TRBD1 might be the D (6 bases). Trimming took off 4 bases at V and 7 bases at J, with 19 bases between the two ends. Germline V gene data show CDR1 as MNHEY and CDR2 as SVGAGI. The CDR3 covers 15 residues.

This chain uses TRBV7-3 with TRBJ1-1; tentative D call: TRBD1 (5 bases). The CDR3 contains 13 residues. CDR1 and CDR2 from the germline V gene are SGHTA and FQGTGA. Trimming took off 5 bases at V and 3 bases at J, with 10 bases between the two ends. The CDR3 sequence is CASSPGMYTEAFF. The CDR3 coding sequence is TGTGCCAGCAGCCCAGGGATGTACACTGAAGCTTTCTTT.

The V call is TRBV7-2, the J call TRBJ1-2; 8 nucleotides match TRBD1. The germline gives CDR1 SGHTA, CDR2 FQGNSA. Germline trimming cut 5 bases from V and 4 bases from J; bases unmatched to any gene: 6. The length of the CDR3 is 14 residues. The DNA for the CDR3 is TGTGCCAGCAGCACCGACAGGGGCATCTATGGCTACACCTTC. The encoded protein is CASSTDRGIYGYTF. The full variable domain, with the rest looked up from reference TRBV7-2 and TRBJ1-2, is GAGVSQSPSNKVTEKGKDVELRCDPISGHTALYWYRQSLGQGLEFLIYFQGNSAPDKSGLPSDRFSAERTGGSVSTLTIQRTQQEDSAVYLCASSTDRGIYGYTFGSGTRLTVV.

This clone was detected only once. The chain couples TRBV18 to TRBJ2-2; D gene uncertain. The germline V and J ends were trimmed by 2 bases and 13 bases, with 14 bases remaining between them. Germline V gene data show CDR1 as KGHSH and CDR2 as LQKENI. The CDR3 length is 13 residues. CDR3 amino acids: CASSPNMGPPLFF. CDR3 nucleotides: TGTGCCAGCTCACCAAATATGGGCCCACCGCTGTTTTTT.

This sequence joins TRBV5-4 and TRBJ2-5, with 8 bases identical to TRBD1. This CDR3 has 16 residues. V lost 3 bases, J lost 4 bases, and 11 bases stayed unmatched. CDR1 and CDR2 (germline): SGHNT, YYREEE (reference sequence). Written as DNA, the CDR3 is TGTGCCAGCAGCTCGCCAAAAGGACAGGGCGGAGAGACCCAGTACTTC. This codes for CASSSPKGQGGETQYF.